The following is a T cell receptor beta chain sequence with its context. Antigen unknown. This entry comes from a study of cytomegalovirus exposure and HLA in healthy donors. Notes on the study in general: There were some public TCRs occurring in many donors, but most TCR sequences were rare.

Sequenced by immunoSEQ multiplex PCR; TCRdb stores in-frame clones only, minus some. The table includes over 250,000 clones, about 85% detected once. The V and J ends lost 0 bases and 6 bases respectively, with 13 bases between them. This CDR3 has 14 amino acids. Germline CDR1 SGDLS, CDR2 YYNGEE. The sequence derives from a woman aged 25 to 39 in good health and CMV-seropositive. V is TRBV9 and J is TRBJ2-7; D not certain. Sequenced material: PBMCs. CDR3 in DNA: TGTGCCAGCAGCGTAGAGGTAGGGCTCGGCGAGCAGTACTTC. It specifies CASSVEVGLGEQYF.